This passage covers 9 T cell receptor beta chains from one sample sequenced in a study of molecular identifiers for immune sequencing clone quantification. TCRdb re-called the PCR reads with MiXCR, one entry per CDR3 protein. The data hold 88,000 or so distinct CDR3 sequences, with 20% to 25% observed a single time. Sequenced sample: naive CD8+ T cells from blood, with Jurkat cell RNA spiked in. Subset given: FACS-sorted CD8+CD4-CCR7+CD45RA+ naive T cells. These receptors all stem from a human donor in good health. Some libraries in this study had Jurkat cell RNA spiked in.

This clonotype was recorded at least ten times. The chain employs TRBV9 and TRBJ1-1; TRBD1 aligns across 10 bases. V shed 0 bases, J shed 1 base, and the junction held 6 bases outside the gene matches. The length of the CDR3 is 17 residues. Germline V gives CDR1 SGDLS, CDR2 YYNGEE. Here the CDR3 reads CASSVERQGATNTEAFF. DNA for the CDR3: TGTGCCAGCAGCGTAGAAAGACAGGGGGCGACGAACACTGAAGCTTTCTTT. The full variable domain, rest sourced from reference TRBV9 and TRBJ1-1, is DSGVTQTPKHLITATGQRVTLRCSPRSGDLSVYWYQQSLDQGLQFLIQYYNGEERAKGNILERFSAQQFPDLHSELNLSSLELGDSALYFCASSVERQGATNTEAFFGQGTRLTVV.

This clonotype has ten or more counts. The rearrangement links TRBV20-1 to TRBJ2-3; 11 bases are a match to TRBD2. V trimming: 7 bases; J trimming: 5 bases; junction bases outside the gene matches: 8. Germline V lookup: CDR1 DFQATT, CDR2 SNEGSKA (reference sequence). The CDR3 length is 14 residues. Here the CDR3 DNA reads TGCAGTGGTCAGCAGCTAGCGGGAGGAGATACGCAGTATTTT. It codes for CSGQQLAGGDTQYF.

This clonotype came up many times. The rearrangement joins TRBV6-1 to TRBJ1-5; D perhaps matches TRBD1 (6 bases). The CDR3 has 15 residues. With 2 bases removed from V and 0 bases from J, the gap between germline ends came to 8 bases. Germline V lookup: CDR1 MNHNS, CDR2 SASEGT. CDR3 bases: TGTGCCAGCAGTGAAACAGGGTTTAGCAATCAGCCCCAGCATTTT. Residues: CASSETGFSNQPQHF.

This clonotype was counted ten times or more. This chain links TRBV28 with TRBJ2-7, with a weak D call TRBD2 (5 bases). Per germline, CDR1 MDHEN and CDR2 SYDVKM. V was trimmed by 8 bases and J by 2 bases, leaving 13 bases between them. This CDR3 has 13 residues. For the CDR3, the DNA is TGTGCCAGCTGCGACGGGATCACCTACGAGCAGTACTTC. This translates into CASCDGITYEQYF.

In the case of this clonotype: This could be a read error, since a much larger clone is one nucleotide away. V is TRBV10-3 and J is TRBJ2-1; TRBD2 agrees at 9 bases. Germline V gene sequence: CDR1 ENHRY, CDR2 SYGVKD. The CDR3 spans 15 residues. Trimming at V came to 6 bases and at J to 8 bases, leaving 11 bases not matched to a gene. The CDR3 nucleotides are TGTGCCATCAGCGGCGGTAGCGGGGGTATATATGAGCAGTTCTTC. Translating gives CAISGGSGGIYEQFF.

This clonotype came up many times. The genes are TRBV7-2 and TRBJ2-1; the D is unclear. Germline CDR1 is SGHTA and CDR2 is FQGNSA. The V end was cut by 5 bases, the J end by 2 bases, with 13 bases between. The CDR3 spans 15 residues. DNA of the CDR3: TGTGCCAGCAGCCTCAGCCACTCTACCTACAATGAGCAGTTCTTC. Protein product: CASSLSHSTYNEQFF.

This clonotype has ten or more counts. The chain joins TRBV3-1 to TRBJ2-7; D is unresolved. Germline values: CDR1 LGHDT, CDR2 YNNKEL (reference sequence). V lost 6 bases to trimming and J lost 3 bases, with 9 bases between them. The CDR3 has 12 amino acids. In DNA form, the CDR3 reads TGTGCCAGCAGTCGGCTCGACTACGAGCAGTACTTC. Its translation: CASSRLDYEQYF.

For this clonotype: A single base separates this from a much larger clone, so it may be a read error. The chain links TRBV4-1 to TRBJ2-1; tentatively, D is TRBD2 (7 bases). This CDR3 contains 15 residues. Germline assignment: CDR1 MGHRA and CDR2 YSYEKL. The CDR3 nucleotides are TGCGCCAGCAGCCAGGGACACGACGGGGGGATTGAGCAGTCCTTC. This sequence encodes CASSQGHDGGIEQSF.

As to this clonotype: A read error may be the cause here, since a much bigger clone is one base away. The CDR3 DNA reads as TGTGCCAGCAGGGACCTGAACACTGAAGCTTCCTTT. Its translation: CASRDLNTEASF. This chain joins TRBV28 and TRBJ1-1, with no clear D. CDR1 and CDR2 from the germline V gene are MDHEN and SYDVKM. CDR3 size: 12 residues.